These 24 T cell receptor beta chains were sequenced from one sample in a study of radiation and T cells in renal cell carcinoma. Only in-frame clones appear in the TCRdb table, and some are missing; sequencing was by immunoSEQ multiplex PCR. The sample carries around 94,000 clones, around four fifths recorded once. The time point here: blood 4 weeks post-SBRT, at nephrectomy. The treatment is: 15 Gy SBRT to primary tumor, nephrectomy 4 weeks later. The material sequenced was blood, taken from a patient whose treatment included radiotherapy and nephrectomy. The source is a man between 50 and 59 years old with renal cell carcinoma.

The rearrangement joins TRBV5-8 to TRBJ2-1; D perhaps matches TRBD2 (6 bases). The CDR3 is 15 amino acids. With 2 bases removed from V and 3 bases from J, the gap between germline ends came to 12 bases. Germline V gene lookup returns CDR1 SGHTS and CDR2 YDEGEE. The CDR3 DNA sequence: TGTGCCAGCAGCTTCGGCAGGCGGGGCTACAATGAGCAGTTCTTC. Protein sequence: CASSFGRRGYNEQFF.

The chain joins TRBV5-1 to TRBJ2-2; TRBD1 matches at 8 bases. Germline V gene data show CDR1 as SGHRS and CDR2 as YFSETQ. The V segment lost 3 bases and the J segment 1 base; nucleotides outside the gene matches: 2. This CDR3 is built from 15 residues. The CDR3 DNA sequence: TGCGCCAGCAGCTCGGGACAGGAGAACACCGGGGAGCTGTTTTTT. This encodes CASSSGQENTGELFF.

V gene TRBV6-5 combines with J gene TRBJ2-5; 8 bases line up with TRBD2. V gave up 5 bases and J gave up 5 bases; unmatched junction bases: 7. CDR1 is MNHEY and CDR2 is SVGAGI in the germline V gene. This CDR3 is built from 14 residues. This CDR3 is CASSPQTGGETQYF. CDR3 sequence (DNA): TGTGCCAGCAGTCCTCAGACGGGGGGGGAGACCCAGTACTTC.

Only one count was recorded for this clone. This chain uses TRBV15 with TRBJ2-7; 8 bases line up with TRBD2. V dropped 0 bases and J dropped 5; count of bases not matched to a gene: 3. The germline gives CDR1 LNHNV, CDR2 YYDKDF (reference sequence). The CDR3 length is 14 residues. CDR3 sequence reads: CATSRDLLADEQYF. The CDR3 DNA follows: TGTGCCACCAGCAGAGATTTACTAGCGGACGAGCAGTACTTC.

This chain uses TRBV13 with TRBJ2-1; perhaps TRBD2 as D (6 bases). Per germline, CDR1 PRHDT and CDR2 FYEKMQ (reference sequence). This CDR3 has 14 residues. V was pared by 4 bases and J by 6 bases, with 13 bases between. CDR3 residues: CASSSPGSINEQFF. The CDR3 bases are TGTGCCAGCAGCTCTCCCGGGAGCATCAATGAGCAGTTCTTC.

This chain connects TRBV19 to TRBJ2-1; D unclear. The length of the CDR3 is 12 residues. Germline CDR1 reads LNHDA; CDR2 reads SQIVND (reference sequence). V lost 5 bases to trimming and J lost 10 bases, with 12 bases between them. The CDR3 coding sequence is TGTGCCAGTAGTTCCGACTTTCGAGAGCAGTTCTTC. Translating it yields CASSSDFREQFF.

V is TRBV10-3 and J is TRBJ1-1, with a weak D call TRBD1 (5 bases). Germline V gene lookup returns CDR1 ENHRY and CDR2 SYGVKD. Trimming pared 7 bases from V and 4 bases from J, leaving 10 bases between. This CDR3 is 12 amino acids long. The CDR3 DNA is TGTGCCATCAAAGGGGAGGGCACTGAAGCTTTCTTT. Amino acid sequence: CAIKGEGTEAFF.

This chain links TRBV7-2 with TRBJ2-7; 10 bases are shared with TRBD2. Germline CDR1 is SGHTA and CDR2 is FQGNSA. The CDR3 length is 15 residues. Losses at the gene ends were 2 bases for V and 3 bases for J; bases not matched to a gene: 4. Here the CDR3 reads CASSLSASGGYEQYF. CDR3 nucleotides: TGTGCCAGCAGCTTATCGGCTAGCGGGGGCTACGAGCAGTACTTC.

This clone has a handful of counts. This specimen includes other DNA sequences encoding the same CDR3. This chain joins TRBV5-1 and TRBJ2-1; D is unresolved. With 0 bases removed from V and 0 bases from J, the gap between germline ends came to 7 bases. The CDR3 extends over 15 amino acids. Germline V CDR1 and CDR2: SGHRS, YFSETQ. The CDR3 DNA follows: TGCGCCAGCAGCTTGGGGCCGAGCTCCTACAATGAGCAGTTCTTC. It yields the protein CASSLGPSSYNEQFF.

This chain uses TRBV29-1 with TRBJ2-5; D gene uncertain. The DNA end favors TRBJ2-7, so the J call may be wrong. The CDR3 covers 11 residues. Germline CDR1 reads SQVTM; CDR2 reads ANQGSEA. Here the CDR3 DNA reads TGCAGCGTCAAGGACGCCTACGAGCAGTACTTC. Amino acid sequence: CSVKDAYEQYF.

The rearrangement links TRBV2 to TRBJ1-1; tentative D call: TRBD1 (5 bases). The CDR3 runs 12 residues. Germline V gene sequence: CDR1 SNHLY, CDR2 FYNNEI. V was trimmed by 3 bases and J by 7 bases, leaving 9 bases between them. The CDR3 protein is CASSDPGREAFF. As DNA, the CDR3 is TGTGCCAGCAGTGACCCAGGGCGTGAAGCTTTCTTT. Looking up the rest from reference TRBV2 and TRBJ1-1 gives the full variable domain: EPEVTQTPSHQVTQMGQEVILRCVPISNHLYFYWYRQILGQKVEFLVSFYNNEISEKSEIFDDQFSVERPDGSNFTLKIRSTKLEDSAMYFCASSDPGREAFFGQGTRLTVV.

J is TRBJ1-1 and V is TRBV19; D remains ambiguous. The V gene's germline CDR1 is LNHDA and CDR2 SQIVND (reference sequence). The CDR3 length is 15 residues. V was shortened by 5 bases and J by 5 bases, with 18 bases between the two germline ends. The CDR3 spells CASSLAFGTGTEAFF. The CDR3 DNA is TGTGCCAGTAGTCTGGCTTTCGGCACTGGAACTGAAGCTTTCTTT.

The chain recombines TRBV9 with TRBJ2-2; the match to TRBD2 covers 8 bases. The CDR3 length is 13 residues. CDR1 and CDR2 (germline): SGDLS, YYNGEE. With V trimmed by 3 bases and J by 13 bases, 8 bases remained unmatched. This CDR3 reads CASSESGSGWLFF. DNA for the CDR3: TGTGCCAGCAGCGAGAGCGGGAGCGGTTGGCTGTTTTTT.

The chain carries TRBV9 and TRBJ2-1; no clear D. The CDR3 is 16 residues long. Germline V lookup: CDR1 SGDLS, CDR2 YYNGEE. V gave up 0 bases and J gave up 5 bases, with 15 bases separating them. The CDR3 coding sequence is TGTGCCAGCAGCGTAGTCATATATGCGGCTCACAATGAGCAGTTCTTC. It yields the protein CASSVVIYAAHNEQFF.

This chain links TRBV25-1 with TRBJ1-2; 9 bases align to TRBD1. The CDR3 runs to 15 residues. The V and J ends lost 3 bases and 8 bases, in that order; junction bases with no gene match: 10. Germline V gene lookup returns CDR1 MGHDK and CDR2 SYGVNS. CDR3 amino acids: CASSDYRDRVYGYTF. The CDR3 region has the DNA TGTGCCAGCAGTGATTACCGGGACAGGGTTTACGGCTACACCTTC.

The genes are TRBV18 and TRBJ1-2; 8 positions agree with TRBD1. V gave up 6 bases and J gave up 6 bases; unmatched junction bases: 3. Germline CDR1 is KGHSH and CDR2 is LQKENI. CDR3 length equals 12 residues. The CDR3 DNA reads TGTGCCAGCTCCCTGGACAGGGATGGCTACACCTTC. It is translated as CASSLDRDGYTF. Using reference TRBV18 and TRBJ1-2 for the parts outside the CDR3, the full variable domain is NAGVMQNPRHLVRRRGQEARLRCSPMKGHSHVYWYRQLPEEGLKFMVYLQKENIIDESGMPKERFSAEFPKEGPSILRIQQVVRGDSAAYFCASSLDRDGYTFGSGTRLTVV.

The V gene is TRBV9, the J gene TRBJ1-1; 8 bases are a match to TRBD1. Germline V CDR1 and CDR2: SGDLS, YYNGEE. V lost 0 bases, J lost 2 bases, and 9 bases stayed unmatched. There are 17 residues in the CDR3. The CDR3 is CASSVGVTGESNTEAFF. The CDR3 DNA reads TGTGCCAGCAGCGTAGGGGTGACAGGGGAATCAAACACTGAAGCTTTCTTT.

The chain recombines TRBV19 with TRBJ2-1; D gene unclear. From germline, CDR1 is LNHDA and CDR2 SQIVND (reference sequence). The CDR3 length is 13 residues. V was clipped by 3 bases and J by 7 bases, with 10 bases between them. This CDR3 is CASSMVWGNEQFF. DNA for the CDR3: TGTGCCAGTAGTATGGTGTGGGGTAATGAGCAGTTCTTC.

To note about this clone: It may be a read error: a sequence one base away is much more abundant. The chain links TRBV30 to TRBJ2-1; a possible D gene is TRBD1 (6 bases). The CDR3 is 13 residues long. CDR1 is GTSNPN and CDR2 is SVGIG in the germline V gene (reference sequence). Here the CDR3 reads CVLTGSSYNEQFF. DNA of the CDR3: TGTGTCTTAACAGGGAGCTCCTACAATGAGCAGTTCTTC.

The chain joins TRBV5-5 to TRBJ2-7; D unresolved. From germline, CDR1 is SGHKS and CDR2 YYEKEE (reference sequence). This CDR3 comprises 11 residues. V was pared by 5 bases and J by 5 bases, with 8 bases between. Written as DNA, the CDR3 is TGTGCCAGCAGATCCACAAACGAGCAGTACTTC. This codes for CASRSTNEQYF. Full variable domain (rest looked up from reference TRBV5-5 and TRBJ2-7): DAGVTQSPTHLIKTRGQQVTLRCSPISGHKSVSWYQQVLGQGPQFIFQYYEKEERGRGNFPDRFSARQFPNYSSELNVNALLLGDSALYLCASRSTNEQYFGPGTRLTVT.

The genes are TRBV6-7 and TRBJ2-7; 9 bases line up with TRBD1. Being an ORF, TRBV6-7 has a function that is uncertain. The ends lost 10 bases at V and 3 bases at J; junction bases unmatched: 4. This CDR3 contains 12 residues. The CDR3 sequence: CATTGGLYEQYF. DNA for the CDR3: TGTGCCACAACAGGGGGCCTCTACGAGCAGTACTTC.

The chain's CDR3 is CASSDSGSPIYEQYF. The CDR3 DNA reads TGTGCCAGCAGCGACAGCGGGAGTCCCATTTACGAGCAGTACTTC. The rearrangement joins TRBV7-9 to TRBJ2-7, with 8 bases aligning to TRBD2. Germline loops: CDR1 SEHNR, CDR2 FQNEAQ (reference sequence). CDR3 length: 15 residues. V lost 5 bases, J lost 4 bases, and 10 bases stayed unmatched.

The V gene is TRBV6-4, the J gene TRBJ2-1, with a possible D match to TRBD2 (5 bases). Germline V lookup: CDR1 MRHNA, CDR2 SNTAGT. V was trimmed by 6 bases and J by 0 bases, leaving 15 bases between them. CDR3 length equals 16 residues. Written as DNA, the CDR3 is TGTGCCAGCAGCGAATTAGCGCATAGCTCCTACAATGAGCAGTTCTTC. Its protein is CASSELAHSSYNEQFF.

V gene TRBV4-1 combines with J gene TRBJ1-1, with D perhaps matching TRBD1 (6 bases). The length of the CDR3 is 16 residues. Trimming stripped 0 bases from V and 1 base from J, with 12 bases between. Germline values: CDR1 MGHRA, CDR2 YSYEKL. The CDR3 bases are TGCGCCAGCAGCCAAGATTGGGGCAGGGGGAACACTGAAGCTTTCTTT. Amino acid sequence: CASSQDWGRGNTEAFF.